This T cell receptor (beta chain) was sequenced during a study of control samples from healthy donors and cancer patients (TCRdb year 2020). Via the germline V gene, CDR1 is ENHRY and CDR2 SYGVKD. The CDR3 holds 15 amino acids from the cysteine to the phenylalanine. The kept DNA is CDR3 alone, 45 bases in frame from the first base. The germline ends are 16 bases apart after V is trimmed by 2 bases and J by 5 bases. Regarding this clone: Which antigen it targets is not known. Base qualities are not at hand, and no much larger clone is one base apart.

The library relied on the immunoSEQ multiplex PCR assay. TCRdb provides this immuneACCESS table in a form limited to in-frame rearrangements. Some clones are lacking; in checked studies, under half of them reflect an unresolved V gene, and why the rest are absent is not known. The sample contains about 110,000 clones, 75% to 95% of them found a single time. Of the sample, 4% to 5.5% is held by the ten largest clones. This receptor was identified in a human donor in good health. The donor label of this sample is uncertain. Sequencing input: blood. This chain is built from TRBV10-3 and TRBJ2-7, and possibly TRBD1, on 6 matching bases. CDR3 protein: CAISEIVGQGHEQYF. The DNA sequence follows: TGTGCCATCAGTGAGATCGTCGGGCAGGGGCACGAGCAGTACTTC.